The rows below give T cell receptor beta chains drawn from one sample of a study of cytomegalovirus exposure and HLA in healthy donors. TCRdb's table, derived via immunoSEQ multiplex PCR, lists solely in-frame clones and lacks some. The table shows roughly 160,000 clones, with roughly 80% occurring only once. The material sequenced was PBMCs. The receptors originated from a woman between 50 and 59 years old in good health and CMV-seronegative. CDR3s include the opening cysteine and the closing phenylalanine or tryptophan. The order of the fields is J gene, V gene, clone size, D gene, CDR3 protein, CDR3 DNA. D genes are given only for firm matches. Only part of the rows carry a size: once, few, many, or a class if the clone is expanded.

TRBJ1-4,TRBV7-8,NA,NA,CASSLGGGGRGLFF,TGTGCCAGCAGCTTAGGCGGGGGCGGGAGGGGACTGTTTTTT
TRBJ2-7,TRBV6-1,NA,NA,CASSGVQGPYEQYF,TGTGCCAGCAGTGGGGTACAGGGACCCTACGAGCAGTACTTC
TRBJ2-3,TRBV7-2,NA,NA,CASSQRPPASTDTQYF,TGTGCCAGCAGCCAGCGACCACCCGCATCCACAGATACGCAGTATTTT
TRBJ2-4,TRBV7-3,NA,TRBD2,CASSLERGSIQYF,TGTGCCAGCAGCTTAGAGCGGGGCTCCATTCAGTACTTC
TRBJ2-7,TRBV6-5,NA,TRBD2,CASSKTSGSSYEQYF,TGTGCCAGCAGTAAGACTAGCGGTAGCTCCTACGAGCAGTACTTC
TRBJ1-5,TRBV15,NA,NA,CATNLGGSVGQPQHF,TGTGCCACAAACCTCGGGGGATCTGTTGGGCAGCCCCAGCATTTT
TRBJ2-2,TRBV7-7,NA,NA,CASSLGQAATGELFF,TGTGCCAGCAGCTTAGGACAGGCGGCCACCGGGGAGCTGTTTTTT
TRBJ1-1,TRBV6-1,NA,NA,CASTRGISGEAFF,TGTGCCAGCACCAGGGGAATCAGCGGAGAAGCTTTCTTT
TRBJ2-3,TRBV5-1,few,NA,CASSFADTQYF,TGCGCCAGCAGCTTCGCAGATACGCAGTATTTT
TRBJ2-2,TRBV6-6,NA,TRBD2,CASSTSGGTGELFF,TGTGCCAGCAGCACCAGCGGGGGGACCGGGGAGCTGTTTTTT
TRBJ2-3,TRBV10-1,NA,TRBD2,CASSEGLATDTQYF,TGCGCCAGCAGTGAGGGACTAGCTACAGATACGCAGTATTTT
TRBJ1-1,TRBV6-6,NA,NA,CASSYPGAEAFF,TGTGCCAGCAGTTACCCGGGGGCTGAAGCTTTCTTT
TRBJ1-1,TRBV5-1,NA,NA,CASSLSGTNTEAFF,TGCGCCAGCAGCTTAAGCGGGACGAACACTGAAGCTTTCTTT
TRBJ2-3,TRBV2,NA,TRBD1,CASSPGTVNTDTQYF,TGTGCCAGCAGTCCCGGGACAGTGAACACAGATACGCAGTATTTT
TRBJ2-3,TRBV2,NA,NA,CASSGERAPTDTQYF,TGTGCCAGCAGTGGTGAGCGGGCGCCGACAGATACGCAGTATTTT
TRBJ1-4,TRBV5-6,NA,NA,CASSLSGAGEKLFF,TGTGCCAGCAGCTTGTCTGGGGCAGGGGAAAAACTGTTTTTT
TRBJ2-2,TRBV7-9,NA,NA,CSSSSRLGGDTGELFF,TGTTCCAGCAGCTCGCGCCTCGGAGGGGACACCGGGGAGCTGTTTTTT
TRBJ2-5,TRBV5-6,NA,TRBD2,CASSFGGGFVFETQYF,TGTGCCAGCAGCTTTGGCGGGGGGTTCGTCTTTGAGACCCAGTACTTC
TRBJ1-1,TRBV7-9,few,TRBD1,CASSSGTGWTEAFF,TGTGCCAGCAGTTCCGGGACAGGGTGGACTGAAGCTTTCTTT
TRBJ2-7,TRBV7-8,NA,NA,CASSLGRAGEQYF,TGTGCCAGCAGCTTAGGTAGGGCGGGCGAGCAGTACTTC
TRBJ2-5,TRBV4-1,NA,TRBD2,CASSPSGGAGETQYF,TGCGCCAGCAGCCCTAGCGGGGGGGCCGGGGAGACCCAGTACTTC
TRBJ1-2,TRBV4-1,NA,NA,CASSQDIIGQGFNYGYTF,TGCGCCAGCAGCCAAGATATTATCGGGCAGGGGTTTAACTATGGCTACACCTTC
TRBJ2-7,TRBV7-2,once,NA,CASSLNYNSYEQYF,TGTGCCAGCAGCTTAAACTACAACTCCTACGAGCAGTACTTC
TRBJ2-4,TRBV2,NA,TRBD1,CASSVDRVNIQYF,TGTGCCAGCAGTGTGGACAGGGTCAACATTCAGTACTTC
TRBJ2-7,TRBV2,once,TRBD1,CASALGQAYEQYF,TGTGCCAGCGCATTGGGACAGGCCTACGAGCAGTACTTC
TRBJ1-5,TRBV28,NA,TRBD1,CATVPPGQSIFYSNQPQHF,TGTGCCACCGTACCCCCGGGACAGTCAATATTCTATAGCAATCAGCCCCAGCATTTT
TRBJ1-2,TRBV9,NA,TRBD1,CASSVGGTALPRGYTF,TGTGCCAGCAGCGTAGGCGGGACAGCCCTTCCGAGGGGCTACACCTTC
TRBJ2-2,TRBV27,NA,NA,CASSSWDNPNTGELFF,TGTGCCAGCAGTTCCTGGGACAACCCGAACACCGGGGAGCTGTTTTTT
TRBJ2-7,TRBV6-5,NA,TRBD1,CATGTVREQYF,TGTGCCACCGGGACAGTACGCGAGCAGTACTTC
TRBJ1-1,TRBV25-1,NA,TRBD1,CASSERKTGGFTEAFF,TGTGCCAGCAGTGAGAGAAAGACAGGGGGCTTTACTGAAGCTTTCTTT
TRBJ2-3,TRBV19,NA,NA,CASSIAKGLDTQYF,TGTGCCAGTAGTATAGCCAAGGGGTTAGATACGCAGTATTTT
TRBJ2-3,TRBV13,NA,NA,CASSYRRDTQYF,TGTGCCAGCAGTTACAGGAGAGATACGCAGTATTTT
TRBJ2-6,TRBV5-1,NA,NA,CASSLAPGGLPGANVLTF,TGCGCCAGCAGCTTGGCGCCAGGGGGGTTGCCTGGGGCCAACGTCCTGACTTTC
TRBJ1-2,TRBV6-4,NA,TRBD1,CASSTGTGEIGYTF,TGTGCCAGCAGTACCGGGACAGGGGAAATTGGCTACACCTTC
TRBJ1-1,TRBV27,NA,TRBD1,CASSGQGGGSFTEAFF,TGTGCCAGCAGCGGACAGGGGGGGGGTTCGTTCACTGAAGCTTTCTTT
TRBJ2-1,TRBV5-4,NA,TRBD2,CASSPGAGERNEQFF,TGTGCCAGCAGCCCTGGGGCGGGAGAGAGGAATGAGCAGTTCTTC
TRBJ2-3,TRBV9,NA,TRBD1,CASSVGQGAVGDTQYF,TGTGCCAGCAGCGTAGGGCAGGGGGCTGTAGGAGATACGCAGTATTTT
TRBJ2-3,TRBV5-4,few,TRBD1,CASSFPGQQRDTQYF,TGTGCCAGCAGCTTCCCGGGACAGCAGAGGGATACGCAGTATTTT
TRBJ1-1,TRBV4-2,few,TRBD1,CASSSLPGTATTEAFF,TGTGCCAGCAGCTCCTTACCGGGGACAGCTACCACTGAAGCTTTCTTT
TRBJ1-2,TRBV4-3,NA,NA,CASSQGPDSGYGYTF,TGCGCCAGCAGCCAAGGCCCGGACAGTGGTTATGGCTACACCTTC
TRBJ1-5,TRBV7-9,NA,NA,CASSATGDQPQHF,TGTGCCAGCAGTGCTACCGGAGATCAGCCCCAGCATTTT
TRBJ2-7,TRBV29-1,NA,NA,CSVAGIHYEQYF,TGCAGCGTTGCGGGAATACACTACGAGCAGTACTTC
TRBJ1-2,TRBV6-5,NA,TRBD1,CASTGQGPYGYTF,TGTGCCAGCACGGGACAGGGCCCATATGGCTACACCTTC
TRBJ1-1,TRBV2,NA,TRBD1,CASRLFDRVNTEAFF,TGTGCCAGCAGACTTTTCGACAGGGTCAACACTGAAGCTTTCTTT
TRBJ2-1,TRBV4-1,NA,NA,CASSQDEGYEQFF,TGCGCCAGCAGCCAAGATGAGGGTTATGAGCAGTTCTTC
TRBJ2-1,TRBV19,NA,TRBD1,CASSSDRGDEQFF,TGTGCCAGTAGTAGCGACAGGGGAGATGAGCAGTTCTTC
TRBJ2-3,TRBV11-1,NA,TRBD1,CASSSRGQGSTDTQYF,TGTGCCAGCAGCTCGAGGGGACAGGGTAGCACAGATACGCAGTATTTT
TRBJ1-6,TRBV11-3,NA,NA,CASSLVTGSSYNSPLHF,TGTGCCAGCAGCTTAGTCACAGGAAGCTCCTATAATTCACCCCTCCACTTT
TRBJ2-7,TRBV2,once,TRBD2,CASSLTSGGIYEQYF,TGTGCCAGCAGCTTGACTAGCGGGGGAATCTACGAGCAGTACTTC
TRBJ2-1,TRBV4-3,NA,TRBD2,CASSPEWGLGGNEQFF,TGCGCCAGCAGCCCGGAATGGGGACTAGGGGGCAATGAGCAGTTCTTC
TRBJ1-1,TRBV9,once,TRBD1,CASSAEGQGDTEAFF,TGTGCCAGCAGCGCCGAGGGGCAGGGGGACACTGAAGCTTTCTTT
TRBJ1-3,TRBV4-3,NA,NA,CASSQEPGSGNTIYF,TGCGCCAGCAGCCAAGAGCCCGGGTCTGGAAACACCATATATTTT
TRBJ2-2,TRBV5-1,NA,NA,CASSPGGYTGELFF,TGCGCCAGCAGCCCGGGGGGCTACACCGGGGAGCTGTTTTTT